Shown below are 8 T cell receptor beta chains from a single sample sequenced in a study of tumor and adjacent non-tumor tissue in lung cancer (dated by TCRdb to 2016 to 2018). Bulk unsorted tissue served as the source for RNA extraction, and RNA quality was assessed using a NanoDrop ND-1000 and an Agilent 2100. Library method: multiplex PCR. Instrument on record: Illumina HiSeq 2500. TCRbeta libraries were built by three rounds of nested PCR using primers (Table S4), following protocols modified from ARM-PCR. TCRdb's own reprocessing of the public reads used fastp at Q25 and MiXCR and kept productive beta chains. Identical CDR3 proteins give one entry, which carries the most common genes and DNA. Counted in this sample were over 110,000 distinct CDR3 sequences; 60% to 70% of them appeared once. The top ten clonotypes cover 18% of the sample. The sample consisted of lung tumor tissue. All receptors come from a man in his fifties or sixties with small cell lung cancer.

The chain combines TRBV6-2 or TRBV6-3 with TRBJ2-1; 9 bases line up with TRBD2. J gave up 11 bases and V 7 bases, and 6 bases lay outside the gene matches. This CDR3 contains 12 residues. Germline-derived CDR1 and CDR2 are MNHEY and SVGEGT. CDR3 bases: TGTGCCAGCATTTTAAGCGGGAGGCAGCAGTTCTTC. Translation gives CASILSGRQQFF.

The rearrangement uses TRBV11-3 and TRBJ2-7, with TRBD2 matching over 11 bases. Germline V gives CDR1 SGHNT, CDR2 YENEEA. CDR3 length: 16 amino acids. The CDR3 nucleotides are TGTGCAAGGAGCTACCTAGCGGGAGGTGGGTCCCACGAGCAGTACTTC. Translating gives CARSYLAGGGSHEQYF. The variable domain in full, completed from reference TRBV11-3 and TRBJ2-7, reads EAGVVQSPRYKIIEKKQPVAFWCNPISGHNTLYWYLQNLGQGPELLIRYENEEAVDDSQLPKDRFSAERLKGVDSTLKIQPAELGDSAVYLCARSYLAGGGSHEQYFGPGTRLTVT.

The rearrangement joins TRBV20-1 to TRBJ2-7; 9 bases fit TRBD2. V gave up 8 bases and J gave up 1 base; unmatched junction bases: 12. This CDR3 is built from 15 residues. Looked up from germline, CDR1 is DFQATT and CDR2 is SNEGSKA (reference sequence). DNA for the CDR3: TGCAGTTCCAGACGGCTAGCGGGAACTTCCTACGAGCAGTACTTC. Translation gives CSSRRLAGTSYEQYF.

Worth noting for this clonotype: A read error may be the cause here, since a much bigger clone is one base away. CDR3 amino acids: CAISQDGNYGYTF. Here the CDR3 DNA reads TGCGCCATCAGCCAAGATGGGAACTATGGCTACACCTTC. The chain employs TRBV4-1 and TRBJ1-2, with D hard to call. Germline CDR1 MGHRA, CDR2 YSYEKL. The CDR3 spans 13 residues.

This clonotype occurred many times. The gene calls are TRBV11-3 and TRBJ2-5; 9 bases map to TRBD2. Germline CDR1 is SGHNT and CDR2 is YENEEA. Trimming removed 3 bases from V and 2 bases from J; junction bases left unmatched: 16. The length of the CDR3 is 19 residues. This CDR3 is CASSFPGTSRTTVQETQYF. CDR3 DNA sequence: TGTGCCAGCAGCTTCCCCGGGACTAGCCGAACGACCGTACAAGAGACCCAGTACTTC.

Regarding this clonotype: A read error may produce the germline difference seen at one junction end. The rearrangement joins TRBV20-1 to TRBJ2-1, with no clear D. Germline lookup yields CDR1 DFQATT and CDR2 SNEGSKA (reference sequence). The CDR3 has 14 residues. This chain's CDR3 is CRARGPMGGDEQFF. CDR3 DNA sequence: TGCAGAGCTAGAGGCCCCATGGGTGGGGATGAGCAGTTCTTC.

This clonotype appeared a few times. CDR3 in amino acids: CASSYSEGVEAFF. For the CDR3, the DNA is TGTGCCAGCAGTTACTCGGAGGGGGTTGAAGCTTTCTTT. The chain is built from TRBV6-6 and TRBJ1-1; tentative D call: TRBD1 (6 bases). Germline CDR1 and CDR2: MNHNY and SVGAGI (reference sequence). The CDR3 spans 13 residues. Between the trimmed V and J ends, which lost 0 bases and 7 bases, there was a span of 9 bases.

In its sample, this clonotype was seen once. This CDR3 fails to terminate in the conserved phenylalanine or tryptophan, so it likely reflects a read error. The chain joins TRBV29-1 to TRBJ2-5; 12 bases line up with TRBD2. Germline CDR1 reads SQVTM; CDR2 reads ANQGSEA. The CDR3 contains 14 residues. Germline trimming cut 6 bases from V and 6 bases from J; bases unmatched to any gene: 8. The CDR3 here is CSVRLAGDVKTQYY. CDR3 DNA sequence: TGCAGCGTCAGACTAGCGGGAGATGTGAAGACCCAGTACTAC.